This entry features one TCR beta chain sequence. Method: immunoSEQ multiplex PCR; TCRdb's copy keeps in-frame clones and lacks some. This sample has roughly 93,000 clones, with about nine tenths found just once. This sample stems from a study of preoperative IRX-2 immunotherapy in early breast cancer. V was cut by 5 bases and J by 2 bases, with 8 bases left in between. The CDR3 is 13 residues long. Germline CDR1 LNHDA, CDR2 SQIVND (reference sequence). The sample's treatment: preoperative locoregional IRX-2 cytokine immunotherapy. This material consisted of tumor tissue, taken after IRX-2 immunotherapy. The chain recombines TRBV19 with TRBJ2-3; D could derive from TRBD1 or TRBD2 (5 bases each). The sequence was collected from a human donor with breast cancer. The CDR3 region is CASSPGTTDTQYF. CDR3 nucleotides: TGTGCCAGTAGTCCCGGGACCACAGATACGCAGTATTTT.